This is a list of T cell receptor beta chains from one sample in a study of blood T cell repertoires in COVID-19. Profiling relied on immunoSEQ multiplex PCR, and the TCRdb table lists in-frame clones only, not all of them. Of approximately 210,000 clones in the sample, about four fifths are singletons; the top ten hold around 12%. The sequenced sample consisted of peripheral blood. The source of these receptors is a woman aged 40 to 49 with acute or convalescent COVID-19. The CDR3 runs from the conserved cysteine through the conserved F or W. A D gene is named only where the DNA matches it firmly. Clone size is shown for a subset of rows, as once, few, many or a class of expanded clone.

j_call clone_size d_call v_call cdr3_nt cdr3_aa
TRBJ1-4 NA TRBD1 TRBV27 TGTGCCAGCAGTCCCAAGACAGGGGCTAATGAAAAACTGTTTTTT CASSPKTGANEKLFF
TRBJ2-1 NA NA TRBV4-1 TGCGCCAGCAGCCAAGTACGCCAGGAGGGCCGTTTCAATGAGCAGTTCTTC CASSQVRQEGRFNEQFF
TRBJ2-7 NA TRBD2 TRBV5-6 TGTGCCAGCACCTATAGGGCGGGAGAGGAGTACTTC CASTYRAGEEYF
TRBJ2-2 once TRBD2 TRBV5-1 TGCGCCAGCAGCCATCGGACTAGCGGGGGCACCGGGGAGCTGTTTTTT CASSHRTSGGTGELFF
TRBJ2-7 NA TRBD2 TRBV3-1/TRBV3-2 TGTGCCAGCAGCCGCCTAGCGGGAGATGGCGAGCAGTACTTC CASSRLAGDGEQYF
TRBJ2-7 NA TRBD2 TRBV6-5 TGTGCCAGCAGTTTTTCCGGGACTAGATACGAGCAGTACTTC CASSFSGTRYEQYF
TRBJ1-1 NA TRBD1 TRBV12-5 TGTGCTAGTGGACTCGGGACAGGGATGAACACTGAAGCTTTCTTT CASGLGTGMNTEAFF
TRBJ2-5 NA NA TRBV10-3 TGTGCCATCAGTGAGTCTGGGGGAGGAGAGACCCAGTACTTC CAISESGGGETQYF
TRBJ2-1 once TRBD1 TRBV15 TGTGCCACCAGCAGAGAGCAGGGGGCGTACAATGAGCAGTTCTTC CATSREQGAYNEQFF
TRBJ1-2 few NA TRBV3-1/TRBV3-2 TGTGCCAGCAGCCAAGAAAGGCGCAGGGACTCTTCTAACTATGGCTACACCTTC CASSQERRRDSSNYGYTF
TRBJ2-3 NA TRBD2 TRBV2 TGTGCCAGCAGGCTAGCGGGAACCACAGATACGCAGTATTTT CASRLAGTTDTQYF
TRBJ2-7 NA NA TRBV30 TGTGCCTGGGAGCAGGACACCATTTACGAGCAGTACTTC CAWEQDTIYEQYF
TRBJ2-6 NA TRBD1 TRBV24-1 TGTGCCACCAGTGACCAGGCCCCCGACAGGGGACCTTCTGCTGGGGCCAACGTCCTGACTTTC CATSDQAPDRGPSAGANVLTF
TRBJ1-1 NA NA TRBV6-5 TGTGCCAGCACCTTATACACTGAAGCTTTCTTT CASTLYTEAFF
TRBJ1-2 few NA TRBV18 TGTGCCAGCTCACCACCGCGGGGGGGCCATGGCTACACCTTC CASSPPRGGHGYTF
TRBJ2-3 NA NA TRBV24-1 TGTGCCACCAGTGCGGCAGATACGCAGTATTTT CATSAADTQYF
TRBJ1-3 NA TRBD1 TRBV5-6 TGTGCCAGCACCGTGACAGGGGGAAACACCATATATTTT CASTVTGGNTIYF
TRBJ2-3 few NA TRBV12-3/TRBV12-4 TGTGCCAGCAGTTGGAGGGGAGATACGCAGTATTTT CASSWRGDTQYF
TRBJ1-3 NA NA TRBV7-6 TGTGCCAGCAGCTTAGCTCCAGGGGCTTACTCTGGAAACACCATATATTTT CASSLAPGAYSGNTIYF
TRBJ2-5 NA TRBD1 TRBV19 TGTGCCAGTAGTACATCGACAGGGGGCGGGAAGACCCAGTACTTC CASSTSTGGGKTQYF
TRBJ1-5 NA TRBD1 TRBV25-1 TGTGCCAGCTCCCGACAGGGTGGTCAGCCCCAGCATTTT CASSRQGGQPQHF
TRBJ2-7 NA NA TRBV5-1 TGCGCCAGCAGCCGGGGGGACAACTCCTACGAGCAGTACTTC CASSRGDNSYEQYF
TRBJ2-7 NA TRBD2 TRBV3-1/TRBV3-2 TGTGCCAGCAGCTCCCGCGGGAGTCCCTTCGACGAGCAGTACTTC CASSSRGSPFDEQYF
TRBJ1-5 NA NA TRBV19 TGTGCCAGTAGTATAAAAGGGGAATGGCAGCCCCAGCATTTT CASSIKGEWQPQHF
TRBJ2-7 few NA TRBV30 TGTGCCTGGAGGTACAATGATGACGAGCAGTACTTC CAWRYNDDEQYF
TRBJ2-2 NA NA TRBV7-9 TGTGCCAGCAGCTTATCGCTAGCGACAACCGGGGAGCTGTTTTTT CASSLSLATTGELFF
TRBJ2-3 NA NA TRBV4-3 TGCGCCAGCAGCAAGGAACGAACCAGGGATACGCAGTATTTT CASSKERTRDTQYF
TRBJ1-2 NA TRBD1 TRBV2 TGTGCCAGCAGTGTGCGACCCGGACAGGGGAAAGGCTACACCTTC CASSVRPGQGKGYTF
TRBJ2-3 NA TRBD2 TRBV7-3 TGTGCCAGCAGCCTATGGGGGGGAGCGGGGGGGCCGGATACGCAGTATTTT CASSLWGGAGGPDTQYF
TRBJ2-7 NA TRBD2 TRBV3-1/TRBV3-2 TGTGCCAGCAGCCAGGGGACTAGCGGCATAGGATCCCAATACGAGCAGTACTTC CASSQGTSGIGSQYEQYF
TRBJ2-7 NA NA TRBV6-5 TGTGCCAGCAGTTACTCGGTGCAGGGGATCTACGAGCAGTACTTC CASSYSVQGIYEQYF
TRBJ2-7 NA NA TRBV20-1 TGCAGTGCTAGGACTAACTACGAGCAGTACTTC CSARTNYEQYF
TRBJ1-5 NA NA TRBV7-8 TGTGCCAGCAGCTTATTCGTAGGGCAGGGTCTCGGTCAGCCCCAGCATTTT CASSLFVGQGLGQPQHF
TRBJ2-1 NA TRBD2 TRBV27 TGTGCCAGCAGTTACCTAGCGGGCGCCTACAATGAGCAGTTCTTC CASSYLAGAYNEQFF
TRBJ2-3 NA NA TRBV13 TGTGCCAGCAGCTTAGAGGGGGTAGATACGCAGTATTTT CASSLEGVDTQYF
TRBJ2-1 NA NA TRBV20-1 TGCAGTGCTAGTAAACGGGAGAGCTCCTACAATGAGCAGTTCTTC CSASKRESSYNEQFF
TRBJ2-3 NA NA TRBV12-5 TGTGCTAGTGGTGCCCGCAGGGTTAGCACAGATACGCAGTATTTT CASGARRVSTDTQYF
TRBJ1-2 NA NA TRBV21-1 TGTGCCAGCAGCAAAGCGGGAACAGGGCGGGTTGGCTACACCTTC CASSKAGTGRVGYTF
TRBJ2-1 NA NA TRBV4-2 TGTGCCAGCAGCCAAGATCTGGCAGGGTCTTACAATGAGCAGTTCTTC CASSQDLAGSYNEQFF
TRBJ2-2 NA TRBD2 TRBV5-1 TGCGCCAGCAGCTTGGCCCCCGGGGGGGCAGACGGGGAGCTGTTTTTT CASSLAPGGADGELFF
TRBJ2-1 NA TRBD2 TRBV27 TGTGCCAGCAGTTTGGGCGGGGGGGCGTGGAATGAGCAGTTCTTC CASSLGGGAWNEQFF
TRBJ2-1 NA NA TRBV3-1/TRBV3-2 TGTGCCAGCAGCCAACTTGAGGGGTGGGCAGGGGACTACAATGAGCAGTTCTTC CASSQLEGWAGDYNEQFF
TRBJ2-1 once NA TRBV4-1 TGCGCCAGCAGCGAGGATCTTTATGAGCAGTTCTTC CASSEDLYEQFF
TRBJ2-1 NA TRBD1 TRBV7-2 TGTGCCAGCAGCGACAGGGGGGACTACAATGAGCAGTTCTTC CASSDRGDYNEQFF
TRBJ1-6 once NA TRBV3-1/TRBV3-2 TGTGCCAGCAGCCTAAAGAATGAAGGGGCACCCCTCCACTTT CASSLKNEGAPLHF
TRBJ2-4 NA NA TRBV25-1 TGTGCCAGCAGTGAAGATAAGAAAGGGGAAAACATTCAGTACTTC CASSEDKKGENIQYF
TRBJ2-7 NA NA TRBV14 TGTGCCAGCAGCCAATATACAGGGTCCTACGAGCAGTACTTC CASSQYTGSYEQYF
TRBJ1-6 NA TRBD1 TRBV4-1 TGCGCCAGCAGCCAAGATCAGAGGACAGGGGATCACCCCCTCCACTTT CASSQDQRTGDHPLHF
TRBJ2-1 few NA TRBV4-2 TGTGCCAGCAGCCAGGCGACCCTAGGATCCTACAATGAGCAGTTCTTC CASSQATLGSYNEQFF
TRBJ1-6 few NA TRBV7-8 TGTGCCAGCAGCTTAGGGGGGGGGCTCGGTAATTCACCCCTCCACTTT CASSLGGGLGNSPLHF
TRBJ2-7 NA NA TRBV4-1 TGCGCCAGCAGCCAAGAACAGGGACAATCCTACGAGCAGTACTTC CASSQEQGQSYEQYF
TRBJ2-3 NA NA TRBV21-1 TGTGCCAGCAGCAAAAGGATACCGACAGGGGCTAGCACAGATACGCAGTATTTT CASSKRIPTGASTDTQYF
TRBJ1-6 NA TRBD1 TRBV19 TGTGCCAGCCACCCCGGACAGGGAAAGAATTCACCCCTCCACTTT CASHPGQGKNSPLHF
TRBJ2-3 NA NA TRBV10-1 TGCGCCAGCAGTGAGTCGGGGCGGCCAGATACGCAGTATTTT CASSESGRPDTQYF
TRBJ2-2 NA TRBD1 TRBV19 TGTGCCAGTACCGGGCGGCAGGGGGTGGCCGGGGAGCTGTTTTTT CASTGRQGVAGELFF